Listed here are 3 T cell receptor beta chains from one sample, sequenced in a study of blood T cell repertoires in COVID-19. Profiled with immunoSEQ multiplex PCR; TCRdb holds only in-frame clones, not every one. The sample yields around 250,000 clones, about nine tenths seen once. Sequencing was done on a sample of PBMCs or T cells enriched from blood (not recorded which). These receptors all come from a human donor in a cohort exposed to, infected with or recovered from COVID-19 (not recorded which). The donor label of this sample is uncertain.

The chain recombines TRBV6-5 with TRBJ2-3; D is uncertain. Trimming cost V 8 bases and J 6 bases, with 12 bases left between them. The CDR3 is 12 amino acids. Germline loops: CDR1 MNHEY, CDR2 SVGAGI. The CDR3 nucleotides are TGTGCCAGCCATCGGAGCCTGGATACGCAGTATTTT. Amino acid sequence: CASHRSLDTQYF.

V and J are TRBV19 and TRBJ2-7, with unresolved D. Germline V gene data show CDR1 as LNHDA and CDR2 as SQIVND (reference sequence). The V gene lost 3 bases and the J gene lost 3 bases, with 9 bases spanning the gap. This CDR3 has 13 amino acids. The CDR3 loop reads CASSINSYYEQYF. In DNA, the CDR3 is TGTGCCAGTAGTATTAACAGCTACTACGAGCAGTACTTC.

The chain recombines TRBV13 with TRBJ1-3, with D possibly matching TRBD1 (5 bases). Trimming took off 3 bases at V and 7 bases at J, with 10 bases between the two ends. The CDR3 extends over 13 amino acids. CDR1 and CDR2 from the germline V gene are PRHDT and FYEKMQ (reference sequence). The DNA of the CDR3 is TGTGCCAGCAGCTTCGTTGGGGGGAACACCATATATTTT. Its translation is CASSFVGGNTIYF.